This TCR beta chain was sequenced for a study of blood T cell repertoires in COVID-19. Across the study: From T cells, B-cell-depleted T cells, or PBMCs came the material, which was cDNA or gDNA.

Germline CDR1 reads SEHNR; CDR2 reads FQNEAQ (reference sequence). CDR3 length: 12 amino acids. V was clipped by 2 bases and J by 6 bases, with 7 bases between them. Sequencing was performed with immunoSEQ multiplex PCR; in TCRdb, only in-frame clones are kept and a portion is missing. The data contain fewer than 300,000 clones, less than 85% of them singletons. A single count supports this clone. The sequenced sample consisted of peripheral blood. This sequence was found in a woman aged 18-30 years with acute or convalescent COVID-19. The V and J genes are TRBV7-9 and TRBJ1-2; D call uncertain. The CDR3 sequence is CASSLTSDGYTF. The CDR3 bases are TGTGCCAGCAGCTTAACCAGTGATGGCTACACCTTC.